This T cell receptor beta chain originates from a study of read filtering for tumor transcriptome and immune sequencing (dated by TCRdb to the early 2020s). Describing the broader study: Of the patients in the cohort, more than 16 were male and 14 were female, and their mean age was about 68 years, with a range of roughly 47 to 80. The study compared TCR repertoires from targeted immune repertoire sequencing and bulk whole-transcriptome sequencing run on the same bone marrow samples. After DNase treatment, whole-transcriptome libraries were prepared using the TruSeq RNA Access Library Prep Kit. Per sample, about 4.05 to 10.27 million TCR-region mapped reads were obtained with IR-seq, compared with only about 85 to 1273 with RNA-seq. By revised international staging, eight or nine patients were R-ISS I, some 17 were R-ISS II and over 5 were R-ISS III. One of the main goals was to work out a read-filtering strategy for immune repertoire data, in particular whether clonotypes backed by only a single read should be removed.

This clonotype was detected many times. No antigen is known for it. Within one base of it there is no much larger clone, and no base qualities were kept. V sheds 2 bases and J sheds 6 bases, leaving 14 bases between their ends. The germline V gene yields MGHRA for CDR1 and YSYEKL for CDR2. Taken from cysteine to phenylalanine, the CDR3 has 16 residues. Only the CDR3 DNA stays, 48 bases, in frame from base 1. What the work shows at the level of the full study, not this receptor alone: The sorted CD138-negative fraction was not purified T cells but a mixed bone marrow immune population. Single-read clonotypes made up around 82% of clonotypes but only approximately 4% of total reads in IR-seq, compared with about 77% of clonotypes and 44.6% of reads in RNA-seq. Compared with RNA-seq, IR-seq captured clonotypes at much greater depth and more reliably, and a smaller IR-seq throughput was enough to identify most of the shared clonotypes. Removing single-read clonotypes increased the correlation between IR-seq and RNA-seq shared clonotype proportions.

Each patient had bone marrow sampled at the time of active disease. Ficoll-Hypaque density gradient centrifugation was used to isolate bone marrow mononuclear cells. Myeloma plasma cells were removed and CD138-negative cells were obtained by negative selection following labeling with CD138 magnetic microbeads on a MACS separator. Purity of the isolated cells was checked by flow cytometry on an Attune NxT using CD138 antibodies. Total RNA was extracted using TRIzol reagent and was quantified on a NanoDrop spectrophotometer. Paired RNA-seq and IR-seq were performed on the CD138-negative bone marrow sample of each patient. The Immunoverse kit was used to build TCR libraries from roughly 370 ng RNA, with molecular barcoded adaptors covering alpha/delta and beta/gamma chains. TCR library preparation used the same RNA that was used for transcriptome sequencing. Sequencing of TCR libraries was carried out on an Illumina HiSeq 4000 with 2 x 150 cycles. The study's processing was this. With MiXCR, TCR reads were aligned to human V, D, J and C references and assembled into CDR3 clonotypes, with quality filtering and error correction included. Clonotype counts and gene usage diversity were analyzed with the tcR package in R. Raw mapping reads were checked after the RNA-seq reads had been mapped by STAR aligner version 2.5.3a onto the human GRCh37 genome. To test how sequencing depth affected the clonotypes detected, IR-seq fastq files were randomly downsampled with Seqtk 1.3. In TCRdb, the public reads were trimmed at Q25 with fastp and aligned with MiXCR, with productive beta chains retained. Rows matching on CDR3 protein sequence are summarized as one entry with the most common DNA and genes. The V and J calls follow TCRdb's processing rather than the paper's. The sample contains about 130,000 distinct CDR3 sequences, around 14% of them found a single time. The ten largest clones add up to 7.5% to 10% of the sample.

The receptor was derived from a donor aged 40 or over with multiple myeloma. The sequence joins TRBV4-1 to TRBJ1-6, with the D segment identity uncertain. Sequenced material: a population of CD138-negative cells sorted from bone marrow. The cell subset or site label of this sample denotes: bone marrow mononuclear cells depleted of CD138+ plasma/myeloma cells by negative magnetic selection. The nucleotide sequence is given as TGCGCCAGCAGCCAACCCTATACGAAGACTAATTCACCCCTCCACTTT. It translates to CASSQPYTKTNSPLHF.